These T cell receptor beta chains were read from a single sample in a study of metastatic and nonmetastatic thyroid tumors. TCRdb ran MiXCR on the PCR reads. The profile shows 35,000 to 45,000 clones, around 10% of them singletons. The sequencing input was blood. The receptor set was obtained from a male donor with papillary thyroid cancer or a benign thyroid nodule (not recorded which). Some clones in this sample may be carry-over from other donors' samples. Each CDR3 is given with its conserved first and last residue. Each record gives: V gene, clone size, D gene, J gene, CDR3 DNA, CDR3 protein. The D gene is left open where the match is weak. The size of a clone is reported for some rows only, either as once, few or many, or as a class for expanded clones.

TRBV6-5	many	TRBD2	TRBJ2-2	TGTGCCAGCAGTTACTTAAGCGGGAGTCGGGCCGGGGAGCTGTTTTTT	CASSYLSGSRAGELFF
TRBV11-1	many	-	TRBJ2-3	TGTGCCAGCAGCTTGGACTTGCCATTCACAGATACGCAGTATTTT	CASSLDLPFTDTQYF
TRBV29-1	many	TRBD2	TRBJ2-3	TGCAGCTCCGGGAAGCGGGAGCGGGGCACAGATACGCAGTATTTT	CSSGKRERGTDTQYF
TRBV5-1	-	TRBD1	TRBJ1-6	TGCGCCAGCAGCATAACGGACAGGGATTCACCCCTCCACTTT	CASSITDRDSPLHF
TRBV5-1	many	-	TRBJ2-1	TGCGCCAGCAGTCGGGACTCGACTTCCTACAATGAGCAGTTCTTC	CASSRDSTSYNEQFF
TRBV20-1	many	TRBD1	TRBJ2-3	TGCAGTGCCGGGGACAGGGGGGCAGATACGCAGTATTTT	CSAGDRGADTQYF
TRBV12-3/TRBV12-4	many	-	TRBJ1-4	TGTGCCAGCAGTTTAGGGGGGTCAGCTAATGAAAAACTGTTTTTT	CASSLGGSANEKLFF
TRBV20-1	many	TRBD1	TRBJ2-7	TGCAGTGCTAGGCCGGGACAGGGGACCTACGAGCAGTACTTC	CSARPGQGTYEQYF
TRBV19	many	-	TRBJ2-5	TGTGCCAGTAGTATAGTTAGGGAAGAGACCCAGTACTTC	CASSIVREETQYF
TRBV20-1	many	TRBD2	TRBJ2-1	TGCAGTGCTAGCGAAGGACTAGCGGGAAACGGCAATGAGCAGTTCTTC	CSASEGLAGNGNEQFF
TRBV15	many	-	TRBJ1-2	TGTGCCACCAGCAGAGCGGCAGGCTATGGCTACACCTTC	CATSRAAGYGYTF
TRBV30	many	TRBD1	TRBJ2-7	TGTGCCTGGGACCGGGACAGCCTCTACGAGCAGTACTTC	CAWDRDSLYEQYF
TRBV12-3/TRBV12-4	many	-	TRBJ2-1	TGTGCCAGCAGTTTAACTAGTAACAATGAGCAGTTCTTC	CASSLTSNNEQFF
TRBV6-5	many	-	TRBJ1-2	TGTGCCAGCAGTTACTCGAACGTGGGCGCCACACGCTATGGCTACACCTTC	CASSYSNVGATRYGYTF
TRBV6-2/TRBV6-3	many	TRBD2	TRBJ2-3	TGTGCCAGCAGTTACTCGGGACTAGCGGGAGATAGCACAGATACGCAGTATTTT	CASSYSGLAGDSTDTQYF
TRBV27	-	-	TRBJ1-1	TGTGCCAGCAGTTCCCTCACCCTTCGGGAAGCTTTCTTT	CASSSLTLREAFF
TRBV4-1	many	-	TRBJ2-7	TGCGCCAGCAGCCAAAATAACCACGAGCAGTACTTC	CASSQNNHEQYF
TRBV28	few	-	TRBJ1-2	TGTGCCAGCAGTCCAGACGTGGGGGGCTACACCTTT	CASSPDVGGYTF
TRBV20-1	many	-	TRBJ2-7	TGCAGTGCTAGAGATAGTTTTCGGCCCGACAGGTCCTACGAGCAGTACTTC	CSARDSFRPDRSYEQYF
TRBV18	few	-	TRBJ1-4	TGTGCCAGCTCACCCCAGGAGACTAATGAAAAACTGTTTTTT	CASSPQETNEKLFF
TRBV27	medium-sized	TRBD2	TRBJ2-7	TGTGCCAGCAGTCCGGGAGGACCCCGCTACGAGCAGTACTTC	CASSPGGPRYEQYF
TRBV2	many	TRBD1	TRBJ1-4	TGTGCCAGCAGTTATTCCGGGACAGCTAATGAAAAACTGTTTTTT	CASSYSGTANEKLFF
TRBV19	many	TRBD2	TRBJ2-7	TGTGCCAGTAGACCCGGGACTAGCGCTTTATACGAGCAGTACTTC	CASRPGTSALYEQYF
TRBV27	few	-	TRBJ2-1	TGTGCCAGCCATCGTCACGGGCACAATGAGCAGTTCTTC	CASHRHGHNEQFF
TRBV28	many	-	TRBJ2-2	TGTGCCAGCAGCCGCGTAGGAGGCGGGGAGCTGTTTTTT	CASSRVGGGELFF
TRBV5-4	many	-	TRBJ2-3	TGTGCCAGCAGCTTGCGGTGGTTTTTGTCCACAGATACGCAGTATTTT	CASSLRWFLSTDTQYF
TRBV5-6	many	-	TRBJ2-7	TGTGCCAGCAGCCCGGACGGAGGCTACGAGCAGTACTTC	CASSPDGGYEQYF
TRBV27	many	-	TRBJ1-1	TGTGCCAGCAGAAGACAGATGAACACTGAAGCTTTCTTT	CASRRQMNTEAFF
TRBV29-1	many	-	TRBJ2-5	TGCAGCGTTGATGGCGCCCAAGAGACCCAGTACTTC	CSVDGAQETQYF
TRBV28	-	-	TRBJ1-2	TGTGCCAGCAGTTTGGTCAGGGTTGGGGGCTACACCTTC	CASSLVRVGGYTF
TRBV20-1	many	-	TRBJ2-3	TGCAGTGCTAAGGAGACTACCATGTCCGATACGCAGTATTTT	CSAKETTMSDTQYF
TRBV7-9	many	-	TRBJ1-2	TGTGCCAGCAGCTTAGAAAGCTACACCTTC	CASSLESYTF
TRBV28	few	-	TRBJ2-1	TGTGCCAGCAGTACCGGTACAGGTTACAGTGAGCAGTTCTTC	CASSTGTGYSEQFF
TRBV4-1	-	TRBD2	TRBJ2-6	TGCGCCAGCAGCCGGACTAGCGGCTCTGGGGCCAACGTCCTGACTTTC	CASSRTSGSGANVLTF
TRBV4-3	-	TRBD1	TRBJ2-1	TGCGCCAGCAGCCCCAAGTGGGGGACAGGAGGCGATGAGCAGTTCTTC	CASSPKWGTGGDEQFF
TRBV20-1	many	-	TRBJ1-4	TGCAGTGCTAGAGGACAGTATGCAACTAATGAAAAACTGTTTTTT	CSARGQYATNEKLFF
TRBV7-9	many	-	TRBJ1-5	TGTGCCAGCAGCCCTACGGGACCGAATCAGCCCCAGCATTTT	CASSPTGPNQPQHF
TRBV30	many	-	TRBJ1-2	TGTGCCTGGAGTGTAGACCACGTCGGGAGCTACACCTTC	CAWSVDHVGSYTF
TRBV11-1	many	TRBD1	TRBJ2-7	TGTGCCAGCAGCTTAGATTTCCGGGACAGCAACTACGAGCAGTACTTC	CASSLDFRDSNYEQYF
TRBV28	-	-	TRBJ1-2	TGTGCCAGCAGTTACGGGTTTTATGTTGGTGGCTACACCTTC	CASSYGFYVGGYTF
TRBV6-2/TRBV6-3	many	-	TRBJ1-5	TGTGCCAGCAGTTACTTCCGGATCTCAGATAGCAATCAGCCCCAGCATTTT	CASSYFRISDSNQPQHF